The clone carrying this T cell receptor (beta chain) was observed once. No antigen is known for it. The sample belongs to a study of cytomegalovirus exposure and HLA in healthy donors. Study-wide findings and caveats: Associated with cytomegalovirus, according to the listing, were around 170 TCR beta chains. It was reported that the classifier diagnosed cytomegalovirus status with high specificity and sensitivity in both the original and validation cohorts.

Germline loops: CDR1 KGHSH, CDR2 LQKENI. CDR3 length: 14 residues. V was shortened by 5 bases and J by 10 bases, with 20 bases between the two germline ends. The table came from immunoSEQ multiplex PCR; TCRdb's copy has only in-frame clones and leaves some out. The sample records over 100,000 clones, roughly 89% being singletons. The receptor was derived from a young woman in good health and CMV-seronegative. The chain joins TRBV18 to TRBJ1-1; D not resolved. The sample was PBMCs. DNA for the CDR3: TGTGCCAGCTCAATTTCCGGGAAAAGGGAGCGAGCTTTCTTT. The encoded protein is CASSISGKRERAFF.